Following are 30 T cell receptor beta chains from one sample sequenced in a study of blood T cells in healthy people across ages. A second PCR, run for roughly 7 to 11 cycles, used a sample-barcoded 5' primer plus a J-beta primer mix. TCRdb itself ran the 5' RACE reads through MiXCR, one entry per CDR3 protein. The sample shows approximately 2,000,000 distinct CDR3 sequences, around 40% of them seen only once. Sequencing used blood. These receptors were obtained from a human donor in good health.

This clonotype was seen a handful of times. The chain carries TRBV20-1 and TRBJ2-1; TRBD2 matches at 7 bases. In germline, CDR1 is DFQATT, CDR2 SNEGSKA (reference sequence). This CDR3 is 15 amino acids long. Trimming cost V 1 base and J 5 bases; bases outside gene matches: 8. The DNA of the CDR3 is TGCAGTGCTAGAGTCAACGGGGGGTTAAACAATGAGCAGTTCTTC. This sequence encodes CSARVNGGLNNEQFF.

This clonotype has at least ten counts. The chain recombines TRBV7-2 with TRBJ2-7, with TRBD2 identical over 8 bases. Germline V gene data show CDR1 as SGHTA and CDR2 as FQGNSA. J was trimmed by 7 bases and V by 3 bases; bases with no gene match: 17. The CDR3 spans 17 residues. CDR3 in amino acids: CASSLWARERGGVEQYF. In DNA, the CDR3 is TGTGCCAGCAGCTTGTGGGCTAGGGAACGGGGGGGCGTTGAGCAGTACTTC.

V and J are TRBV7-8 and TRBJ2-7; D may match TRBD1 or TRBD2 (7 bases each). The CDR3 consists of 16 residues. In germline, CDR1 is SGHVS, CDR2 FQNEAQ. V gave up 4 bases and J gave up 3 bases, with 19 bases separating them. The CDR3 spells CASSSGGGTAHYEQYF. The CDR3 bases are TGTGCCAGCAGCTCAGGGGGAGGGACCGCACACTACGAGCAGTACTTC.

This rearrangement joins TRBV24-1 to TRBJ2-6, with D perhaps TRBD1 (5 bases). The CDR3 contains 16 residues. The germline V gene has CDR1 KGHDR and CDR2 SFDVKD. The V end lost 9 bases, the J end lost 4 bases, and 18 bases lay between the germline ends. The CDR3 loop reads CATPGHTPSGANVLTF. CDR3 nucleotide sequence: TGTGCCACCCCTGGACACACGCCTTCCGGGGCCAACGTCCTGACTTTC.

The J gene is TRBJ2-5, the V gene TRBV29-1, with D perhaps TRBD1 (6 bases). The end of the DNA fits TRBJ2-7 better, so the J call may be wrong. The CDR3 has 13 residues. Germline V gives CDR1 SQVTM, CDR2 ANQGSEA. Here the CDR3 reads CSVKFQGRYEQYF. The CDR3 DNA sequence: TGCAGCGTTAAATTTCAGGGGAGATACGAGCAGTACTTC.

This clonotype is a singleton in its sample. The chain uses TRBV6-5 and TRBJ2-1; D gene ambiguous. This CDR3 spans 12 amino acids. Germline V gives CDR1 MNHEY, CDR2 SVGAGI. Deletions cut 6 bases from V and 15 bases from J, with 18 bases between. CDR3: CASRGSSVFWFF. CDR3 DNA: TGTGCCAGCAGGGGTAGCAGCGTTTTTTGGTTCTTC.

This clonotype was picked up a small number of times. The DNA of the CDR3 is TGCAGCGTCTCTTCAGGAGCGGTGGCCTATACCACAGATACGCAGTATTTT. It specifies CSVSSGAVAYTTDTQYF. The chain has TRBV29-1 and TRBJ2-3; D might be TRBD2 (5 bases). V dropped 6 bases and J dropped 2 bases, with 24 bases sitting between them. Germline V CDR1 and CDR2: SQVTM, ANQGSEA. The CDR3 consists of 17 residues.

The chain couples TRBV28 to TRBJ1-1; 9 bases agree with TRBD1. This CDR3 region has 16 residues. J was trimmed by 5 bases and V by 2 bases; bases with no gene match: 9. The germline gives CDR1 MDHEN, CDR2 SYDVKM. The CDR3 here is CASSLKQGASLTEAFF. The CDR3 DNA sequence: TGTGCCAGCAGTTTAAAACAGGGGGCCTCGTTAACTGAAGCTTTCTTT.

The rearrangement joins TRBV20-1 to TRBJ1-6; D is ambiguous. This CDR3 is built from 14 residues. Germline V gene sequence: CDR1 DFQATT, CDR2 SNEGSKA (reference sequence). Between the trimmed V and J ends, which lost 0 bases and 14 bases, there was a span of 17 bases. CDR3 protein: CSARDRVTIWALHF. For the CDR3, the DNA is TGCAGTGCTAGAGATCGGGTCACCATCTGGGCCCTCCACTTT.

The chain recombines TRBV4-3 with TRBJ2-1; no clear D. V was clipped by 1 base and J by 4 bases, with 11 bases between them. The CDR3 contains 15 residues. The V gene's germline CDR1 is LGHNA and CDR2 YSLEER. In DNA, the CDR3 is TGCGCCAGCAGCCAAGGTTTGTCCTTTTACAATGAGCAGTTCTTC. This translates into CASSQGLSFYNEQFF.

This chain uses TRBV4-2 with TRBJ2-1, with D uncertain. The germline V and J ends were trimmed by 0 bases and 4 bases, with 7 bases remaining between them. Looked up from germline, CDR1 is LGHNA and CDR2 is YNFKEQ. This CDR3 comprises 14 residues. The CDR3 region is CASSQEYWYNEQFF. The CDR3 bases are TGTGCCAGCAGCCAAGAATACTGGTACAATGAGCAGTTCTTC.

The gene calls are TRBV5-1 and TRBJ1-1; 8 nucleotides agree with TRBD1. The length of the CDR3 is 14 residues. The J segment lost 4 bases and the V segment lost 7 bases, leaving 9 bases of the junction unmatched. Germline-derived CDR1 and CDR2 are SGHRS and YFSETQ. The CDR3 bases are TGCGCCAGCGCACCTTATACAGGGGGCACTGAAGCTTTCTTT. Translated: CASAPYTGGTEAFF.

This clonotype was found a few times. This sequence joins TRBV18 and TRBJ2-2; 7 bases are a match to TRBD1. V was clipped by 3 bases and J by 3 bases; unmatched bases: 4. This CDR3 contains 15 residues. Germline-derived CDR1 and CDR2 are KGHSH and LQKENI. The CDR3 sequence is CASSPNTGDTGELFF. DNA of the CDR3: TGTGCCAGCTCACCTAATACAGGGGACACCGGGGAGCTGTTTTTT.

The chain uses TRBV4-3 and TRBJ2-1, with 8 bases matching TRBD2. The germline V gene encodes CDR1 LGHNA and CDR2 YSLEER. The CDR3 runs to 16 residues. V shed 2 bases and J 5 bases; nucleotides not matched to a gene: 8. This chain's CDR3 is CASSQPAGALNNEQFF. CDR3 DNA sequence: TGCGCCAGCAGCCAACCAGCGGGGGCCTTGAACAATGAGCAGTTCTTC.

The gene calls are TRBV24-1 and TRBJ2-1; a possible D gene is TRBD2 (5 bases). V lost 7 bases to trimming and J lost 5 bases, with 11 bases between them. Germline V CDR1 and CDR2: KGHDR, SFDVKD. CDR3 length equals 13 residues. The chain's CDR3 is CATRGATNNEQFF. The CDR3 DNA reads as TGTGCCACCAGGGGAGCCACCAACAATGAGCAGTTCTTC.

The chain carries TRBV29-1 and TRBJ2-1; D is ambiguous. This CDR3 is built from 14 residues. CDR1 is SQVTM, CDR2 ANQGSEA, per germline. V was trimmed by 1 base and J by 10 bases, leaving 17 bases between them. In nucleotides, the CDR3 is TGCAGCGTTGAAGGGGAAGTTAAGCCGTCGGAGCAGTTCTTC. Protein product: CSVEGEVKPSEQFF.

The CDR3: CASSSDRDAGSYNEQFF. CDR3 coding DNA: TGTGCCAGCAGCTCCGACCGGGACGCGGGCTCCTACAATGAGCAGTTCTTC. The chain recombines TRBV7-8 with TRBJ2-1; D is tentatively TRBD1 or TRBD2 (5 bases each). CDR3 length: 17 amino acids. From germline, CDR1 is SGHVS and CDR2 FQNEAQ. Trimming shortened V by 4 bases and J by 0 bases, and 16 bases separated the two germline ends.

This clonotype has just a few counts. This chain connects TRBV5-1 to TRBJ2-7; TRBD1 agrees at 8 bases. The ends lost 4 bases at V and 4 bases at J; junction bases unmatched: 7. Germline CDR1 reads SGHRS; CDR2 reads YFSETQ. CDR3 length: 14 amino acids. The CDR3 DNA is TGCGCCAGCAGCCATACGACAGGGGTATACGAGCAGTACTTC. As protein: CASSHTTGVYEQYF.

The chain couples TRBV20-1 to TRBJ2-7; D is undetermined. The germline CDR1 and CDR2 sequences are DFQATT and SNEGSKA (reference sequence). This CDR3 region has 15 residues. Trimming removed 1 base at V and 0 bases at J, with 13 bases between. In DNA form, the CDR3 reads TGCAGTGCTAGAGTAGGGATTAGGAGCTCCTACGAGCAGTACTTC. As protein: CSARVGIRSSYEQYF.

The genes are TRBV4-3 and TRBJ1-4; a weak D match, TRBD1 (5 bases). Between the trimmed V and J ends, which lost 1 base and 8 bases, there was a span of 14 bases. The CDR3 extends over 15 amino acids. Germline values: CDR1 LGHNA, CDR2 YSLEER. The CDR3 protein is CASSQVRAGNEKLFF. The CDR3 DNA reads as TGCGCCAGCAGCCAAGTAAGGGCAGGGAACGAAAAACTGTTTTTT.

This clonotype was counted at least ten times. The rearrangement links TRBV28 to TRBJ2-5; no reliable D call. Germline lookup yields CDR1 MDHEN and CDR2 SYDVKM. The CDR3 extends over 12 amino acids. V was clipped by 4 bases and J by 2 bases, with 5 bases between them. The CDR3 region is CASSSVQETQYF. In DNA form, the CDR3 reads TGTGCCAGCAGTTCCGTACAAGAGACCCAGTACTTC.

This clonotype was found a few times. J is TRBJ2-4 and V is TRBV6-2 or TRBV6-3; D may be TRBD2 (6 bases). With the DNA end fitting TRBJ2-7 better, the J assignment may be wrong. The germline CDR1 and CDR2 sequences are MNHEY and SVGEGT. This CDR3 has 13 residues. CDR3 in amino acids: CATRRVGSYEQYF. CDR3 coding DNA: TGTGCCACCCGGAGGGTGGGTTCCTACGAGCAGTACTTC.

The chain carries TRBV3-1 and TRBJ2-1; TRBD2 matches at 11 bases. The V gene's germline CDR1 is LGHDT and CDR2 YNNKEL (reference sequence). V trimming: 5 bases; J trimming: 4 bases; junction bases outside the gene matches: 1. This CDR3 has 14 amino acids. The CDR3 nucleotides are TGTGCCAGCAGCTCTAGCGGGAGGTACAATGAGCAGTTCTTC. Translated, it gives CASSSSGRYNEQFF.

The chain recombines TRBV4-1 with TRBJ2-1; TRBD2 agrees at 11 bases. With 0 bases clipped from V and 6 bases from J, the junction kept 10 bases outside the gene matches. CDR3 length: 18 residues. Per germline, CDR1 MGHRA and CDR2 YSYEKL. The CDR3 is CASSQDRFSGGASNEQFF. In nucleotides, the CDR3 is TGCGCCAGCAGCCAAGATCGTTTTAGCGGGGGGGCCTCCAATGAGCAGTTCTTC.

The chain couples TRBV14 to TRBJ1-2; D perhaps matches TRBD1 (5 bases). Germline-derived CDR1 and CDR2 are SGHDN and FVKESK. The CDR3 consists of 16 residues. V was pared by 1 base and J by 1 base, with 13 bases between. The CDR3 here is CASSQARQGLNYGYTF. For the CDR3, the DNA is TGTGCCAGCAGCCAAGCGAGGCAGGGCCTTAACTATGGCTACACCTTC. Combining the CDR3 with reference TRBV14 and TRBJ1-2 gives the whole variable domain EAGVTQFPSHSVIEKGQTVTLRCDPISGHDNLYWYRRVMGKEIKFLLHFVKESKQDESGMPNNRFLAERTGGTYSTLKVQPAELEDSGVYFCASSQARQGLNYGYTFGSGTRLTVV.

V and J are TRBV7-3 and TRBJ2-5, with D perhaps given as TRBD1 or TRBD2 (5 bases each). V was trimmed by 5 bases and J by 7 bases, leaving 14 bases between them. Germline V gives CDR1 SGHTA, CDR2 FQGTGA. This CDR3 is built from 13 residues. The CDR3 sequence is CASSPGTEWTQYF. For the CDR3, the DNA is TGTGCCAGCAGCCCGGGGACCGAGTGGACCCAGTACTTC.

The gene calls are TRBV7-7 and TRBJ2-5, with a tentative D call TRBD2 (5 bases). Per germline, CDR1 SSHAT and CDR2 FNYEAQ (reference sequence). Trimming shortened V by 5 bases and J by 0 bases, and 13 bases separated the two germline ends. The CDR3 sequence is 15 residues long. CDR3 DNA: TGTGCCAGCAGCCAAGGCCGGGGATACCAAGAGACCCAGTACTTC. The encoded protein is CASSQGRGYQETQYF.

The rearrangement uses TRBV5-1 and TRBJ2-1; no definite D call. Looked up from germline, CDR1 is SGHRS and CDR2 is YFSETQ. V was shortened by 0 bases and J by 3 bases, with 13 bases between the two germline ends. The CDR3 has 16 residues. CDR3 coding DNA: TGCGCCAGCAGCTTGGGACTGTACCCGGGCTACAATGAGCAGTTCTTC. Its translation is CASSLGLYPGYNEQFF.

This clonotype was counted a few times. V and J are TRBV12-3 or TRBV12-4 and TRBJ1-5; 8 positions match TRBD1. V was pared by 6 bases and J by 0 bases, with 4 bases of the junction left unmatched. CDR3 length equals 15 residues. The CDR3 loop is CASSLDRDSNQPQHF. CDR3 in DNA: TGTGCCAGCAGCCTGGACAGGGATAGCAATCAGCCCCAGCATTTT.

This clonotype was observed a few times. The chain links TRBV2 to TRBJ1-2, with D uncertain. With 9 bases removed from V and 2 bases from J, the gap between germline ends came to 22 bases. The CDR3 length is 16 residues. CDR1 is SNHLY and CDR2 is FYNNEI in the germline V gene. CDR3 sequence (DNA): TGTGCCAGTACTCGGGAAGGCCAGATCTCAAACTATGGCTACACCTTC. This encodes CASTREGQISNYGYTF.